These 28 T cell receptor beta chains were all obtained from the same sample, sequenced in a study of T cell repertoires in cytomegalovirus infection. A single record per CDR3 protein comes from TCRdb applying MiXCR to the reads. The data contain about 680,000 distinct CDR3 sequences, 20% to 30% of them seen just once; the ten biggest clones take up 7% to 9%. Sequenced material: CD8+ T cells from PBMCs. The source is a human donor in good health (CMV status not recorded). Some clones in this sample may be carry-over from other donors' samples.

About this clonotype itself: A clone one base away is much larger, so this may be a read error. The rearrangement uses TRBV7-6 and TRBJ2-2; the match to TRBD1 covers 8 bases. This CDR3 has 14 amino acids. Germline V CDR1 and CDR2: SGHVS, FNYEAQ. In nucleotides, the CDR3 is TGTGTCAGCAGCCAGGGGGCCGGTATCGGGGAGCTGTTTTTT. Its translation is CVSSQGAGIGELFF.

The rearrangement uses TRBV6-5 and TRBJ2-7, with a tentative D call TRBD2 (6 bases). V lost 2 bases and J 2 bases, leaving 13 bases between the germline ends. Per the germline V gene, CDR1 is MNHEY and CDR2 is SVGAGI. The CDR3 totals 15 residues. The CDR3 here is CASSYTLASTYEQYF. DNA for the CDR3: TGTGCCAGCAGTTACACCCTAGCGAGCACCTACGAGCAGTACTTC.

CDR3 sequence (DNA): TGCAGTGCTATGGGGCGGGGGGGCTCCTACGAGCAGTACTTC. Its protein is CSAMGRGGSYEQYF. The V and J genes are TRBV20-1 and TRBJ2-7; 9 bases match TRBD2. This CDR3 spans 14 amino acids. The V segment lost 4 bases and the J segment 0 bases; nucleotides outside the gene matches: 4. Germline CDR1 is DFQATT and CDR2 is SNEGSKA (reference sequence).

In regard to this clonotype: Because it lacks the conserved phenylalanine or tryptophan at the end, this CDR3 is likely a read error. This chain connects TRBV28 to TRBJ1-2, with 8 bases identical to TRBD1. The CDR3 is 14 amino acids. From germline, CDR1 is MDHEN and CDR2 SYDVKM. V lost 8 bases, J lost 4 bases, and 9 bases stayed unmatched. CDR3 region: CASSDRALLYGYTC. The CDR3 region has the DNA TGTGCCAGCTCGGACAGGGCCCTACTCTATGGCTACACCTGC.

This chain uses TRBV6-2 or TRBV6-3 with TRBJ2-7, with 8 bases matching TRBD1. CDR1 MNHEY and CDR2 SVGEGT come from the germline V gene. The length of the CDR3 is 14 residues. J gave up 2 bases and V 6 bases, and 6 bases lay outside the gene matches. The CDR3 loop is CASRRQGIPYEQYV. The CDR3 DNA sequence: TGTGCCAGCAGGAGACAGGGGATTCCCTACGAGCAGTACGTC.

This clonotype was counted a single time. This clone may be a read error of a much larger clone one base away. This chain joins TRBV7-3 and TRBJ1-2, with D possibly matching TRBD1 (5 bases). This CDR3 region has 14 residues. Trimming removed 1 base from V and 10 bases from J, with 16 bases in between. The germline V gene encodes CDR1 SGHTA and CDR2 FQGTGA. The CDR3 spells CASSLSSGGDDYTF. The CDR3 nucleotides read TGTGCCAGCAGCTTAAGTTCAGGAGGGGACGACTACACCTTC.

This clonotype was picked up a small number of times. The chain links TRBV28 to TRBJ2-5; D call uncertain. The CDR3 has 14 amino acids. Between the trimmed V and J ends, which lost 7 bases and 2 bases, there was a span of 14 bases. In germline, CDR1 is MDHEN, CDR2 SYDVKM. CDR3 DNA: TGTGCCAGCACCCCAAGGTACGGACAAGAGACCCAGTACTTC. Amino acid sequence: CASTPRYGQETQYF.

The sample holds a few counts of this clonotype. The chain is built from TRBV27 and TRBJ1-1; D unresolved. The V gene's germline CDR1 is MNHEY and CDR2 SMNVEV (reference sequence). The CDR3 runs 13 residues. The germline V and J ends were trimmed by 1 base and 7 bases, with 10 bases remaining between them. In DNA, the CDR3 is TGTGCCAGCAGTTTATTAGGAGGATATGAAGCTTTCTTT. Amino acid sequence: CASSLLGGYEAFF.

The CDR3 coding sequence is TGTGCCAGCAGTGAAGTGACAGGGGTTTCAGATACGCAGTATTTT. Translation gives CASSEVTGVSDTQYF. The chain is built from TRBV2 and TRBJ2-3; 8 positions match TRBD1. The CDR3 runs 15 residues. CDR1 SNHLY and CDR2 FYNNEI come from the germline V gene. After removal of 1 base from V and 4 bases from J, the junction contained 4 bases not matched to a gene.

For this clonotype: A much larger clonotype is one base distant, so this may be a read error. This chain uses TRBV7-9 with TRBJ2-7; possibly TRBD1 or TRBD2 for D (6 bases each). CDR1 is SEHNR and CDR2 is FQNEAQ in the germline V gene (reference sequence). This CDR3 has 16 amino acids. DNA for the CDR3: TGTGCCAGCAGCCTTTTTTTAGGGGGGCACTCCTACGAGCAGTGCTTC. Encoded protein: CASSLFLGGHSYEQCF.

This clonotype was observed a few times. This chain connects TRBV29-1 to TRBJ2-5; D not resolved. This CDR3 is 12 amino acids long. V was shortened by 3 bases and J by 1 base, with 6 bases between the two germline ends. Germline V gene sequence: CDR1 SQVTM, CDR2 ANQGSEA. The CDR3 reads CSVEGSQETQYF. CDR3 sequence (DNA): TGCAGCGTTGAGGGCAGCCAAGAGACCCAGTACTTC.

V and J are TRBV15 and TRBJ2-3; 7 bases map to TRBD1. V was clipped by 2 bases and J by 4 bases; unmatched bases: 6. The CDR3 has 15 residues. The germline V gene encodes CDR1 LNHNV and CDR2 YYDKDF (reference sequence). Here the CDR3 DNA reads TGTGCCACCAGCAGATCCGACAGGGCCTCAGATACGCAGTATTTT. Its translation: CATSRSDRASDTQYF.

This clonotype has more than one count but fewer than ten. The rearrangement joins TRBV12-3 or TRBV12-4 to TRBJ2-1, with D maybe TRBD1 (5 bases). The CDR3 is made up of 15 amino acids. V lost 1 base to trimming and J lost 5 bases, with 12 bases between them. This chain's CDR3 is CASSLEGNRNNEQFF. CDR3 nucleotides: TGTGCCAGCAGTTTAGAGGGGAACCGGAACAATGAGCAGTTCTTC.

This clonotype was observed a handful of times. V usage is TRBV7-9 and J usage is TRBJ1-2; 7 positions match TRBD1. CDR1 and CDR2 (germline): SEHNR, FQNEAQ (reference sequence). This CDR3 has 16 amino acids. J was trimmed by 7 bases and V by 5 bases; bases with no gene match: 16. CDR3 protein: CASSSRTGDGGVGYTF. The CDR3 nucleotides are TGTGCCAGCAGCAGCCGGACAGGCGACGGTGGAGTTGGCTACACCTTC.

The chain has TRBV2 and TRBJ2-2; D uncertain. The CDR3 has 13 amino acids. Looked up from germline, CDR1 is SNHLY and CDR2 is FYNNEI. Between the trimmed V and J ends, which lost 2 bases and 4 bases, there was a span of 5 bases. As DNA, the CDR3 is TGTGCCAGCAGTGAACCGATCACCGGGGAGCTGTTTTTT. Its translation: CASSEPITGELFF.

This clonotype was seen at least ten times. CDR3 DNA: TGTGCCAGCATAGGGGAAAGGTACGAGCAGTACTTC. Translation gives CASIGERYEQYF. The chain joins TRBV7-9 to TRBJ2-7; weak D call: TRBD1 (5 bases). This CDR3 comprises 12 residues. Per the germline V gene, CDR1 is SEHNR and CDR2 is FQNEAQ (reference sequence). V lost 7 bases and J 4 bases, leaving 11 bases between the germline ends.

The J gene is TRBJ2-1, the V gene TRBV29-1; 9 nucleotides align to TRBD1. The J segment lost 8 bases and the V segment lost 4 bases, leaving 6 bases of the junction unmatched. The length of the CDR3 is 13 residues. Germline CDR1 is SQVTM and CDR2 is ANQGSEA. The CDR3 is CSVARDRAYEQFF. The CDR3 coding sequence is TGCAGCGTTGCCCGGGACAGGGCCTATGAGCAGTTCTTC.

Of note for this clonotype: An end of the junction does not agree with germline; a read error may underlie this. CDR3 amino acids: CVSSQAGGELFF. The DNA for the CDR3 is TGTGTCAGCAGCCAAGCAGGCGGGGAGCTGTTTTTT. This chain uses TRBV14 with TRBJ2-2; unclear D gene. Germline values: CDR1 SGHDN, CDR2 FVKESK. The CDR3 contains 12 residues.

The rearrangement joins TRBV6-6 to TRBJ2-7; D could derive from TRBD1 or TRBD2 (5 bases each). This CDR3 contains 12 residues. CDR1 and CDR2 (germline): MNHNY, SVGAGI (reference sequence). V dropped 4 bases and J dropped 6 bases, with 10 bases sitting between them. CDR3 sequence: CASSLAGTEQYF. Here the CDR3 DNA reads TGTGCCAGCAGTTTAGCAGGGACCGAGCAGTACTTC.

This clonotype was detected only a few times. The rearrangement uses TRBV20-1 and TRBJ1-2, with D perhaps matching TRBD1 (5 bases). The germline V gene has CDR1 DFQATT and CDR2 SNEGSKA (reference sequence). V lost 0 bases and J 8 bases, leaving 16 bases between the germline ends. This CDR3 is 14 amino acids long. CDR3 in amino acids: CSARDYGARRGYTF. The DNA of the CDR3 is TGCAGTGCTAGAGATTACGGGGCCAGAAGGGGCTACACCTTC.

The chain links TRBV5-1 to TRBJ1-2, with TRBD1 matching 7 bases. This CDR3 spans 17 amino acids. The germline V gene encodes CDR1 SGHRS and CDR2 YFSETQ. V shed 0 bases, J shed 0 bases, and the junction held 8 bases outside the gene matches. In DNA form, the CDR3 reads TGCGCCAGCAGCTTGGCCCCGGACAGGCAAGCTAACTATGGCTACACCTTC. Encoded protein: CASSLAPDRQANYGYTF.

V and J are TRBV5-1 and TRBJ2-2; D is undetermined. The germline V and J ends were trimmed by 3 bases and 4 bases, with 13 bases remaining between them. Per the germline V gene, CDR1 is SGHRS and CDR2 is YFSETQ. CDR3 length equals 15 residues. CDR3 in DNA: TGCGCCAGCAGCTACGGTACAGACCTCACCGGGGAGCTGTTTTTT. Translating gives CASSYGTDLTGELFF.

As to this clonotype: Because it lacks the conserved phenylalanine or tryptophan at the end, this CDR3 is likely a read error. This rearrangement joins TRBV27 to TRBJ2-1; the D gene could be TRBD1 or TRBD2 (6 bases each). The CDR3 is made up of 12 amino acids. The germline V and J ends were trimmed by 4 bases and 7 bases, with 8 bases remaining between them. Germline-derived CDR1 and CDR2 are MNHEY and SMNVEV (reference sequence). The CDR3 nucleotides read TGTGCCAGCAGTTGGGGGGCTAATGAGCAGTTCTCC. This gives the protein CASSWGANEQFS.

The sample holds many counts of this clonotype. This chain uses TRBV5-6 with TRBJ2-2; 11 bases are shared with TRBD1. V shed 3 bases, J shed 4 bases, and the junction held 2 bases outside the gene matches. There are 15 residues in the CDR3. The germline V gene encodes CDR1 SGHDT and CDR2 YYEEEE. The CDR3: CASSYGTGGTGELFF. CDR3 bases: TGTGCCAGCAGCTACGGGACAGGGGGCACCGGGGAGCTGTTTTTT. The whole variable domain, filled in from reference TRBV5-6 and TRBJ2-2, reads DAGVTQSPTHLIKTRGQQVTLRCSPKSGHDTVSWYQQALGQGPQFIFQYYEEEERQRGNFPDRFSGHQFPNYSSELNVNALLLGDSALYLCASSYGTGGTGELFFGEGSRLTVL.

J is TRBJ1-3 and V is TRBV7-9; no clear D gene. Germline-derived CDR1 and CDR2 are SEHNR and FQNEAQ (reference sequence). Between the trimmed V and J ends, which lost 5 bases and 7 bases, there was a span of 15 bases. The length of the CDR3 is 14 residues. The CDR3 DNA is TGTGCCAGCAGCCCCCCTCAGCGGGTGAACACCATATATTTT. As protein: CASSPPQRVNTIYF.

In this sample, this clonotype turned up a few times. The chain is built from TRBV10-3 and TRBJ1-2, with TRBD1 as a possible D gene (5 bases). V shed 0 bases and J shed 2 bases, with 10 bases lying between them. The CDR3 runs to 15 residues. Germline V lookup: CDR1 ENHRY, CDR2 SYGVKD. CDR3 in amino acids: CAISESGDGNYGYTF. DNA of the CDR3: TGTGCCATCAGTGAGTCAGGGGACGGAAACTATGGCTACACCTTC.

This chain links TRBV5-6 with TRBJ1-2; the D is unclear. This CDR3 is 13 amino acids long. V dropped 0 bases and J dropped 3 bases, with 6 bases sitting between them. CDR1 SGHDT and CDR2 YYEEEE come from the germline V gene. The CDR3 is CASSLDGDYGYTF. For the CDR3, the DNA is TGTGCCAGCAGCTTGGACGGGGACTATGGCTACACCTTC.

This chain connects TRBV2 to TRBJ2-1; 7 bases line up with TRBD1. The trim removed 6 bases at V and 6 bases at J, leaving 8 bases unmatched. The CDR3 totals 14 residues. The germline CDR1 and CDR2 sequences are SNHLY and FYNNEI. Here the CDR3 reads CASSRGGQVNEQFF. CDR3 DNA sequence: TGTGCCAGCAGCCGCGGCGGACAGGTCAATGAGCAGTTCTTC.